This T cell receptor beta chain is from a study of blood T cell repertoires in COVID-19. Authors' processing steps: Estimation of nucleated cell counts relied on the amplification of reference gene primers. Using immunoSEQ multiplex PCR, the repertoire was profiled, and TCRdb retains in-frame clones only, with some absent. V and J calls and clone size come straight from that table; D and trimming were deduced from the DNA. The profile shows fewer than 350,000 clones, approximately 90% of them singletons. V lost 4 bases and J lost 3, with 17 bases in between. Germline V gene sequence: CDR1 SGHRS, CDR2 YFSETQ. The CDR3 is 16 amino acids.

The source is a woman aged 40-49 years with acute COVID-19. Sequencing was performed on PBMCs or T cells enriched from blood (not recorded which). The gene calls are TRBV5-1 and TRBJ1-5; tentatively, D is TRBD1 (6 bases). CDR3 DNA: TGCGCCAGCAGCCCGGGGGCGGGGGGACCCAATCAGCCCCAGCATTTT. The encoded protein is CASSPGAGGPNQPQHF.